The clone carrying this T cell receptor beta chain was recorded at least ten times. As yet, its antigen is unknown. TCR beta libraries were built with iRepertoire HTBI primers and Arm-PCR of CDR3 regions. TCRdb re-called the multiplex PCR reads with MiXCR, one entry per CDR3 protein. In the table there are 440,000 or so distinct CDR3 sequences, roughly 17% of which are singletons. The length of the CDR3 is 15 residues. The V end lost 9 bases, the J end lost 0 bases, and 18 bases lay between the germline ends. Germline lookup yields CDR1 MNHEY and CDR2 SMNVEV (reference sequence). The data are from a study of regulatory T cells in long-lasting Graves disease. This sample's time point: newly diagnosed GD, antithyroid drugs for less than 3 months. Making the TCR library involved RNA that had been extracted from PBMCs. Tubes containing EDTA received 8 to 9.5 milliliters of drawn peripheral blood. Notes on the study in general: TRBV28, TRBJ1-2 and TRBJ2-5 were favored in persistent disease. Whereas 966 public clonotypes were shared by new patients, persistent patients shared more, at roughly 2,500.

The sample also formed part of further work on T cells in Graves' hyperthyroidism and ophthalmopathy. From that report: Diagnosing involved the use of clinical symptoms, serum thyroxine and TRAb, thyroid ultrasound and orbital computed tomography.

This chain connects TRBV27 to TRBJ2-7; D perhaps matches TRBD1 (7 bases). The sample was peripheral blood mononuclear cells (PBMCs), taken at new diagnosis, from a patient treated with antithyroid drugs. The sequence was obtained from a woman aged 30 to 39 with Graves disease. The CDR3, as DNA: TGTGCCAGTAGCAGGGGGGCCGGGAACTCCTACGAGCAGTACTTC. It codes for CASSRGAGNSYEQYF.